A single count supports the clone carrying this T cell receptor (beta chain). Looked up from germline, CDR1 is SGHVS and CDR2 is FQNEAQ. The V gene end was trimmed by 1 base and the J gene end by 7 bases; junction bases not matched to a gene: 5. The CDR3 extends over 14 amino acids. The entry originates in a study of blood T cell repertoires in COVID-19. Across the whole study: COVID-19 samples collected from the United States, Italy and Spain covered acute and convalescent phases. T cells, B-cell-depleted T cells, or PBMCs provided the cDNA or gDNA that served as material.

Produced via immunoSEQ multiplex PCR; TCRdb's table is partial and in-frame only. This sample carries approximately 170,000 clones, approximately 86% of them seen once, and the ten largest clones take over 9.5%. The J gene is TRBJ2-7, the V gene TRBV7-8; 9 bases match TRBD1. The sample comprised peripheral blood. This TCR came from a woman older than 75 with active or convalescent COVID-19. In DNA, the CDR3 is TGTGCCAGCAGCTTAGTGGGACAGGGTGCGGAGCAGTACTTC. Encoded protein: CASSLVGQGAEQYF.